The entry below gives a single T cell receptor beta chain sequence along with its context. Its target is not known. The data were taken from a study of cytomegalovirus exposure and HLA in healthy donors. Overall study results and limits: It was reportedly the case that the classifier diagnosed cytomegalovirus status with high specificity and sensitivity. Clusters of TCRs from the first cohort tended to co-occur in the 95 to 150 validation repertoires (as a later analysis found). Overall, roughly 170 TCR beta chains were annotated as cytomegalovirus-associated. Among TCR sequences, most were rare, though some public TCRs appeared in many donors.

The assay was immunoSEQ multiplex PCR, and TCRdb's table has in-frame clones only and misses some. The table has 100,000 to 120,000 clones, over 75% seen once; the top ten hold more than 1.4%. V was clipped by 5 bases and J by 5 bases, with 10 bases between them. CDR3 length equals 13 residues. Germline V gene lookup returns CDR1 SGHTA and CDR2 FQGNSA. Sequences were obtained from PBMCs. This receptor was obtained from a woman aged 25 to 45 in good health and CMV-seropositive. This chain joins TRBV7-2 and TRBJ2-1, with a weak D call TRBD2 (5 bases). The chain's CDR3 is CASSGSGNNEQFF. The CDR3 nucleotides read TGTGCCAGCAGCGGGTCGGGGAACAATGAGCAGTTCTTC.